This T cell receptor beta chain was profiled in a study of PD-L1 blockade in urothelial cancer. This CDR3 region has 16 residues. Using immunoSEQ multiplex PCR, the repertoire was profiled, and TCRdb retains in-frame clones only, with some absent. Of tens of thousands of clones in the sample, 87% were seen once. The time point: pretreatment peripheral blood. This sequence joins TRBV21-1 and TRBJ1-2; the table's TRBD1 call for D was not verified on the DNA. TRBV21-1 is listed as a pseudogene. This sequence originates from a woman aged 60-75 years with urothelial cancer. The input for sequencing was PBMCs, taken around atezolizumab (anti-PD-L1) treatment. CDR3 region: CASSKRRRQGGSGYTF. As DNA, the CDR3 is TGTGCCAGCAGCAAGCGACGGCGACAGGGAGGTTCTGGCTACACCTTC.